Shown below are 7 T cell receptor beta chains from a single sample sequenced in a study of cytomegalovirus exposure and HLA in healthy donors. Here immunoSEQ multiplex PCR was the method, and the copy in TCRdb shows in-frame clones only, minus some. The sample includes a few hundred thousand clones, around 89% of them seen just once. The sample taken for sequencing was PBMCs. The origin of the receptors is a woman in her late teens or twenties in good health and CMV-seronegative.

The V call is TRBV28, the J call TRBJ1-2; D is uncertain. Germline V CDR1 and CDR2: MDHEN, SYDVKM. Trimming cost V 7 bases and J 4 bases, with 19 bases left between them. The CDR3 loop spans 15 amino acids. The CDR3 sequence is CASTAQSLGPYGYTF. CDR3 nucleotide sequence: TGTGCCAGCACGGCCCAGTCTCTAGGTCCCTATGGCTACACCTTC.

The chain links TRBV28 to TRBJ2-2; 7 bases agree with TRBD2. CDR1 MDHEN and CDR2 SYDVKM come from the germline V gene. With 6 bases clipped from V and 5 bases from J, the junction kept 3 bases outside the gene matches. The CDR3 runs to 13 residues. The CDR3 region is CASSLGGTGELFF. The CDR3 nucleotides read TGTGCCAGCAGCCTGGGGGGGACCGGGGAGCTGTTTTTT.

The V gene is TRBV28, the J gene TRBJ2-7; no clear D gene. Germline CDR1 is MDHEN and CDR2 is SYDVKM. The CDR3 runs to 16 residues. The ends were cut back, 0 bases at V and 1 base at J, with 13 bases in the middle. Here the CDR3 DNA reads TGTGCCAGCAGTTTATGGGGCAGGCCAGTTTCCTACGAGCAGTACGTC. Its protein product is CASSLWGRPVSYEQYV.

This chain uses TRBV7-9 with TRBJ2-7, with D possibly being TRBD1 (5 bases). Germline CDR1 reads SEHNR; CDR2 reads FQNEAQ (reference sequence). V gave up 1 base and J gave up 3 bases, with 10 bases separating them. The CDR3 spans 14 residues. CDR3 loop: CASSLGAGRYEQYF. The CDR3 DNA reads TGTGCCAGCAGCTTAGGGGCAGGGCGCTACGAGCAGTACTTC.

The chain links TRBV5-5 to TRBJ1-2; D gene unclear. Trimming took off 4 bases at V and 4 bases at J, with 14 bases between the two ends. This CDR3 comprises 14 residues. Germline V gene sequence: CDR1 SGHKS, CDR2 YYEKEE (reference sequence). In DNA, the CDR3 is TGTGCCAGCAGCCCCGACTCCGGTGGCTATGGCTACACCTTC. It encodes CASSPDSGGYGYTF.

The chain employs TRBV6-1 and TRBJ1-2; D not certain. Germline CDR1 and CDR2: MNHNS and SASEGT. The CDR3 loop spans 11 amino acids. V shed 0 bases and J shed 10 bases, with 6 bases lying between them. In DNA, the CDR3 is TGTGCCAGCAGTGAAGCTTTAGCCTACACCTTC. Residues: CASSEALAYTF.

The chain carries TRBV7-2 and TRBJ2-7; D is possibly TRBD2 (7 bases). The germline V gene has CDR1 SGHTA and CDR2 FQGNSA. V lost 0 bases and J 2 bases, leaving 14 bases between the germline ends. The CDR3 runs 16 residues. CDR3: CASSLAGRRGPYEQYF. Written as DNA, the CDR3 is TGTGCCAGCAGCTTAGCGGGCAGGCGGGGGCCCTACGAGCAGTACTTC.